This TCR beta chain is from a study of T cell responses to AZD1222 COVID-19 vaccine. Trimming stripped 3 bases from V and 6 bases from J, with 6 bases between. Germline CDR1 reads SNHLY; CDR2 reads FYNNEI. The CDR3 has 11 amino acids. This table comes from immunoSEQ multiplex PCR, and its TCRdb copy is limited to in-frame clones, with some not included. The table has 200,000 or so clones, about 86% seen once; the top ten hold roughly 8%. Study-wide findings and caveats: At baseline, seropositivity was found in only a handful of AZD1222 recipients. Unmutated variant regions reportedly attract nearly half of all spike-specific TCRs. A mostly white British donor set with more females was recruited, and clonal diversity was possibly underestimated.

Note on this clone: Its target is unknown.

The chain combines TRBV2 with TRBJ2-7; D remains unclear. The sequence was obtained from an adult in good health. This sample comprised peripheral blood, obtained on day 0 of AZD1222 vaccination. The CDR3 reads CASSDGFEQYF. Here the CDR3 DNA reads TGTGCCAGCAGTGATGGCTTCGAGCAGTACTTC.